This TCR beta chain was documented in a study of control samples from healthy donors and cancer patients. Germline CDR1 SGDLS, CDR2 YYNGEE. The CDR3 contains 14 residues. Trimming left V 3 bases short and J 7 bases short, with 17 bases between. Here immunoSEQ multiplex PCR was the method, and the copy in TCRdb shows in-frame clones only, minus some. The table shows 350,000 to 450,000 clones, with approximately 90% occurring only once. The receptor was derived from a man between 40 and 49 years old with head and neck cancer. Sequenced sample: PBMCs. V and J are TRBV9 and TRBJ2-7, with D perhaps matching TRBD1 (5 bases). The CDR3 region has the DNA TGTGCCAGCAGCGCCCAGGGCCGGGTCGGAGAGCAGTACTTC. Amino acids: CASSAQGRVGEQYF.